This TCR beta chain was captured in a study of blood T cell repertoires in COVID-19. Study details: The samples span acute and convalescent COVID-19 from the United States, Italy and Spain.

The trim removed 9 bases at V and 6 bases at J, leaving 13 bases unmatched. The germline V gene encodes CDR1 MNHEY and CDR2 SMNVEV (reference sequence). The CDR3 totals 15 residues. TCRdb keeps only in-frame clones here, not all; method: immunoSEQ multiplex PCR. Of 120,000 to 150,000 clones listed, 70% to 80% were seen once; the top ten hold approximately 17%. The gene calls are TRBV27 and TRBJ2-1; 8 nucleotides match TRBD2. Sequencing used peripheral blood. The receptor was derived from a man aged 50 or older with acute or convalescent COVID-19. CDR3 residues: CASQPGGVAVNEQFF. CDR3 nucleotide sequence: TGTGCCAGTCAACCCGGGGGGGTCGCCGTCAATGAGCAGTTCTTC.